The next 6 T cell receptor beta chains were all read from a single sample in a study of Ad26.COV2.S vaccination and SARS-CoV-2 variants. Repertoires were generated with immunoSEQ multiplex PCR, while TCRdb's copy carries only in-frame clones and drops some. The sample has 350,000 to 400,000 clones, over 75% seen once. Treatment defined: some 20 received Ad26.COV2.S at low or high dose, single or two shots; roughly five received placebo; per-sample allocation not given. Specimen acquisition occurred on day 63 following the initial vaccine or placebo injection. This specimen was peripheral blood, taken in a trial of Ad26.COV2.S vaccine versus placebo. These receptors were obtained from a person aged 18 to 65 who received the Ad26.COV2.S COVID-19 vaccine or a placebo.

V and J are TRBV23-1 and TRBJ1-1; D unclear. TRBV23-1 is sorted into the ORF group, with uncertain function. Trimming shortened V by 0 bases and J by 0 bases, and 8 bases separated the two germline ends. This CDR3 has 15 amino acids. CDR3 nucleotides: TGCGCCAGCAGTCAATCGAGCAACTTGAACACTGAAGCTTTCTTT. Residues: CASSQSSNLNTEAFF.

CDR3 loop: CASSWGPRPGSEAFF. CDR3 coding DNA: TGCGCCAGCAGCTGGGGCCCCCGGCCAGGCTCTGAAGCTTTCTTT. The chain recombines TRBV5-1 with TRBJ1-1; D is possibly TRBD1 (5 bases). Germline assignment: CDR1 SGHRS and CDR2 YFSETQ. With 3 bases removed from V and 6 bases from J, the gap between germline ends came to 18 bases. CDR3 length equals 15 residues.

The chain is built from TRBV5-4 and TRBJ2-7; tentative D call: TRBD2 (6 bases). V was cut by 0 bases and J by 0 bases, with 10 bases left in between. CDR3 size: 15 residues. In germline, CDR1 is SGHNT, CDR2 YYREEE (reference sequence). This CDR3 reads CASSLAGTVSYEQYF. The DNA of the CDR3 is TGTGCCAGCAGCTTGGCCGGGACTGTCTCCTACGAGCAGTACTTC. The full variable domain, its missing parts supplied by reference TRBV5-4 and TRBJ2-7, is ETGVTQSPTHLIKTRGQQVTLRCSSQSGHNTVSWYQQALGQGPQFIFQYYREEENGRGNFPPRFSGLQFPNYSSELNVNALELDDSALYLCASSLAGTVSYEQYFGPGTRLTVT.

J is TRBJ2-1 and V is TRBV9, with 8 bases fitting TRBD2. The V gene's germline CDR1 is SGDLS and CDR2 YYNGEE. The trim removed 0 bases at V and 10 bases at J, leaving 12 bases unmatched. The CDR3 loop spans 16 amino acids. The chain's CDR3 is CASSVGVSGTKTEQFF. As DNA, the CDR3 is TGTGCCAGCAGCGTAGGGGTTAGCGGGACCAAAACGGAGCAGTTCTTC.

The chain is built from TRBV12-1 and TRBJ2-2; the table gives TRBD2 as D, unverified against the DNA. TRBV12-1 is classified as a pseudogene. The CDR3 extends over 16 amino acids. CDR3 loop: CASSLGLAGAGGELFF. The CDR3 DNA is TGTGCCAGCAGCTTAGGACTAGCGGGAGCGGGCGGGGAGCTGTTTTTT.

The chain recombines TRBV7-2 with TRBJ1-4; D is ambiguous. CDR1 and CDR2 (germline): SGHTA, FQGNSA. Trimming shortened V by 5 bases and J by 4 bases, and 17 bases separated the two germline ends. This CDR3 is built from 16 residues. CDR3 nucleotides: TGTGCCAGCAGCCCGTTTCACGGCGGTCGTAATGAAAAACTGTTTTTT. It encodes CASSPFHGGRNEKLFF.